The subject of this entry is one TCR beta chain. At one end the junction does not follow the germline gene, possibly because of a read error. The record originates from a study of tumor-infiltrating lymphocytes in primary liver carcinoma. Study context: Spanning 30 to 69 years of age, the patients were men and women. Roughly 3.65 to 8 million productive TCRbeta reads came from each sample, comparable across tissue types.

CDR1 is SGHTS, CDR2 YDEGEE, per germline. CDR3 length: 16 amino acids. It was from approximately 22-30 mg of unsorted bulk tissue that RNA and DNA were co-extracted. No treatment had been given to the patients, who were chronically infected with HBV. A primer matching the constant region was used to make TCR beta cDNA from approximately 0.45 ug of total RNA. A slightly modified ARM-PCR protocol with three nested multiplex PCR rounds produced these TCR beta libraries. For around 11 cycles apiece, the opening two PCR rounds ran with TRBV1-TRBV30 forward primers and a C-beta reverse primer. Using its own MiXCR run on the multiplex PCR reads, TCRdb lists one record per CDR3 protein. The sample holds under 150,000 distinct CDR3 sequences, roughly 70% seen once.

The sample comprised tumor-adjacent normal liver tissue. This chain joins TRBV5-8 and TRBJ2-2; D possibly corresponds to TRBD1 (6 bases). The sequence derives from a woman aged 60-75 years with primary liver carcinoma and hepatitis B virus infection. The CDR3 coding sequence is TGTGCCAGCAGGCCGAGCTGGGGGCAGGACACCGGGGAGCCGTTTTTT. Amino acids: CASRPSWGQDTGEPFF.